This record looks at one T cell receptor (beta chain) sequence and its context. What antigen it recognizes has not been identified. Base qualities are not recorded, but no much larger clone differs from it by a single base. These data come from a study of blood T cell repertoires in COVID-19 (dated by TCRdb to the early 2020s). For the study in its entirety: The collaborator samples originated in the United States, Italy and Spain and spanned the acute and convalescent phases of COVID-19. The repertoires were released in a freely available public database intended as a resource for research on the immune response to SARS-CoV-2. Where HLA class I and class II types were available, the types were taken from metadata supplied by the sample provider, not from assay-based typing. Samples came from the ongoing ImmuneRACE study (first 160 participants) plus 1,254 subjects from 6 global collaborators. The prospective study material was composed of cDNA or gDNA derived from T cells, B-cell-depleted T cells, or PBMCs. Deeply sampled blood TCRbeta repertoires from subjects exposed to, actively infected with, or recovered from COVID-19 were included in the dataset. A de-identified subject ID, COVID-19 status, age in years and sex were almost always included in the sample metadata.

V is cut back by 0 bases and J by 2 bases, with 2 bases in the junction unmatched. The CDR3 spans 14 residues, from the cysteine through the phenylalanine. Only the CDR3 DNA stays, 42 bases, in frame from base 1. CDR1 SGHNT and CDR2 YYREEE were looked up in the germline V gene (reference sequence). Collaborating institutions collected whole blood in K2EDTA tubes following their own protocols. For TCRbeta analysis, collaborator samples were shipped as frozen whole blood, as isolated PBMCs, or as DNA extracted from either sample type. TCRbeta CDR3 regions were amplified from genomic DNA using the immunoSEQ Assay, a bias-controlled multiplex PCR. Per the original workflow: The number of nucleated cells in each sample was estimated by amplification of reference gene primers within the assay. To quantify the absolute abundance of each unique TCRbeta CDR3 rearrangement, sequence reads were collapsed and filtered. Productive Simpson clonality was computed per sample as the square root of Simpson's diversity index over productive rearrangements. TCRdb limited this immuneACCESS table to in-frame rearrangements with V and J called. A share of clones is missing; checked studies link under half to unresolved V genes, and the rest is unexplained. That table supplies the V and J calls and clone size; D and trimming were determined from the DNA. The sample table holds about 70,000 clones, of which nearly 90% were seen once. The ten largest clones take up roughly 7.6% of the sample.

Study-wide conclusions, independent of this receptor: The quantity of clinical and demographic metadata differed by source and by participant and was supplied without curation.

The sequenced sample was peripheral blood. Recombination connected TRBV5-4 to TRBJ2-7; 7 central bases correspond to TRBD1. The TCR originated in a man between 45 and 60 years old with active COVID-19. The DNA sequence is as follows: TGTGCCAGCAGCTTGGGAGGACAGGCCTACGAGCAGTACTTC. Its protein reads: CASSLGGQAYEQYF.